This T cell receptor (beta chain) was recovered during a study of cytomegalovirus exposure and HLA in healthy donors. Study-level results: Donors belonging to an Asian-associated ancestry cluster reportedly showed fewer N-insertions in productive TCRs than the approximately 640-donor mean, according to what a later analysis found.

A multiplex PCR was run with 60 Vbeta primers and 13 Jbeta primers. Produced via immunoSEQ multiplex PCR; TCRdb's table is partial and in-frame only. The repertoire has under 150,000 clones, approximately 87% of them found once; the top ten carry more than 1.5%. Germline lookup yields CDR1 LNHNV and CDR2 YYDKDF (reference sequence). V lost 4 bases to trimming and J lost 7 bases, with 14 bases between them. The CDR3 loop spans 14 amino acids. Worth noting for this clone: As yet, its antigen is unknown.

The TCR sequence derives from a man aged 40-55 years in good health and CMV-seronegative. The chain couples TRBV15 to TRBJ2-1, with D possibly matching TRBD2 (5 bases). Material: PBMCs. The CDR3 DNA sequence: TGTGCCACCAGCACCGGGATATCTTGGAATGAGCAGTTCTTC. Its translation is CATSTGISWNEQFF.